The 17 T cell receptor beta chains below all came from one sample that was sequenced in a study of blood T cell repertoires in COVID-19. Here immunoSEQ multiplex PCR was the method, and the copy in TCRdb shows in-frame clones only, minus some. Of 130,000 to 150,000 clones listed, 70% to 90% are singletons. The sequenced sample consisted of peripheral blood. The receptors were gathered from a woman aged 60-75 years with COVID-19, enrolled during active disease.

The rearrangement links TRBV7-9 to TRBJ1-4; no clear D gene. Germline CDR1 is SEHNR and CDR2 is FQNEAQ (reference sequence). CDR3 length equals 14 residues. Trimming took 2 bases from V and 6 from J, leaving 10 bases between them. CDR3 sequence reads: CASSLTRHDEKLFF. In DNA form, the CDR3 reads TGTGCCAGCAGCTTAACGAGACACGATGAAAAACTGTTTTTT.

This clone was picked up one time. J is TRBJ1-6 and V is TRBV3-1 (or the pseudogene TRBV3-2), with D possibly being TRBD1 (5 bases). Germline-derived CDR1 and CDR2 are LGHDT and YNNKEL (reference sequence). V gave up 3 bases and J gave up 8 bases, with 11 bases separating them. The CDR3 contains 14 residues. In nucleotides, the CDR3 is TGTGCCAGCAGCCACAAGGGGCCAGATTCACCCCTCCACTTT. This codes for CASSHKGPDSPLHF.

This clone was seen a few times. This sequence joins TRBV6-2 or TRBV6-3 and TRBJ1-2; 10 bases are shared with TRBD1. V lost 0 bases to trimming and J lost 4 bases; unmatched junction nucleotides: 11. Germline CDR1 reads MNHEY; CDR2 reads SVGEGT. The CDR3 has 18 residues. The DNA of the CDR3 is TGTGCCAGCAGTTACTCCGGGACAGGGGTAACTCATCTCTATGGCTACACCTTC. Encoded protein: CASSYSGTGVTHLYGYTF.

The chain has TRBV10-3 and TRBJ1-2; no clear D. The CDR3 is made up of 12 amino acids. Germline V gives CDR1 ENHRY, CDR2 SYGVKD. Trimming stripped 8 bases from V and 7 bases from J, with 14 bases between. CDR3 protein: CAIRELDFGYTF. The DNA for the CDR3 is TGTGCCATCCGGGAATTGGACTTTGGCTACACCTTC.

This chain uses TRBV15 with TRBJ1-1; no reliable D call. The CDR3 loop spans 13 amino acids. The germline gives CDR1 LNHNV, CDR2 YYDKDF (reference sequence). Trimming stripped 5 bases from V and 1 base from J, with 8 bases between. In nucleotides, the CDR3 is TGTGCCACCAGCGGTCTCAGGAACACTGAAGCTTTCTTT. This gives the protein CATSGLRNTEAFF.

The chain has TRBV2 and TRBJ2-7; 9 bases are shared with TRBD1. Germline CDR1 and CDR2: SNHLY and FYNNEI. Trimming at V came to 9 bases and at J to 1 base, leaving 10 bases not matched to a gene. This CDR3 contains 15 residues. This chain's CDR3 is CASPPGDRVSYEQYF. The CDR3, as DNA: TGTGCCAGTCCGCCGGGGGACAGGGTATCCTACGAGCAGTACTTC.

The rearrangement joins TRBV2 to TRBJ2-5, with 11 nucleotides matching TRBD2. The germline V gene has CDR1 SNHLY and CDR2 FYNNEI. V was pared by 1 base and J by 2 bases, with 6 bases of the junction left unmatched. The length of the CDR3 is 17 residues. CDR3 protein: CASSEVSSGGPQETQYF. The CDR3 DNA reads TGTGCCAGCAGTGAAGTGTCTAGCGGGGGGCCGCAAGAGACCCAGTACTTC.

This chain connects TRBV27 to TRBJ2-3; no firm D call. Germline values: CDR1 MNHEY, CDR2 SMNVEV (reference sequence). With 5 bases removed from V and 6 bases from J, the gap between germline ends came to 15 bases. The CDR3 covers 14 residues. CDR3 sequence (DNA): TGTGCCAGCAGTCCCGACTGGTATTTGGATACGCAGTATTTT. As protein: CASSPDWYLDTQYF.

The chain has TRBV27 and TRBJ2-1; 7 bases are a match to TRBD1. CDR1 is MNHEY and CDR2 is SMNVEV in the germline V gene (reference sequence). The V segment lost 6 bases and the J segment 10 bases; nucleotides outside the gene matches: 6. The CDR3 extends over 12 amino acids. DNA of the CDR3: TGTGCCAGCAGCTGGTCAGGGGGAGAGCAGTTCTTC. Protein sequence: CASSWSGGEQFF.

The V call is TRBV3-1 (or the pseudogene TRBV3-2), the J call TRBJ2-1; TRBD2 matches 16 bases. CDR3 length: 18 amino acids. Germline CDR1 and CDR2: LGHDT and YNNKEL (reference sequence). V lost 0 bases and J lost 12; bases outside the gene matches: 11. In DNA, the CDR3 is TGTGCCAGCAGCCAAGAAGGGACTAGCGGGGGGGCGTCCCCAAGGCAGTTCTTC. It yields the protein CASSQEGTSGGASPRQFF.

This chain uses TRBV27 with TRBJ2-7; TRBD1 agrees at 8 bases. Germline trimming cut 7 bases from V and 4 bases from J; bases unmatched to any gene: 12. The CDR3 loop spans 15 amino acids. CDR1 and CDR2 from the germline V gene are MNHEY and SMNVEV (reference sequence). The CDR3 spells CASNHSPGQEYEQYF. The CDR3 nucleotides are TGTGCCAGCAACCACTCACCGGGACAGGAGTACGAGCAGTACTTC.

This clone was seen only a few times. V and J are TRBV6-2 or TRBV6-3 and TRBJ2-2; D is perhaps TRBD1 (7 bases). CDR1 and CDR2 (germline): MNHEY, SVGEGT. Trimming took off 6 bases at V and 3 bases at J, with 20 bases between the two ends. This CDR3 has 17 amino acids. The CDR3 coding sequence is TGTGCCAGCAGCGGAAGAGACAGGGAGGAATACACCGGGGAGCTGTTTTTT. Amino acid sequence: CASSGRDREEYTGELFF.

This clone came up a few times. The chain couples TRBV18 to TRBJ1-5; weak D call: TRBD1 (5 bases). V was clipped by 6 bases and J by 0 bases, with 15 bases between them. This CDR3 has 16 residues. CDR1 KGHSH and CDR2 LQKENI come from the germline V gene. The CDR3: CASSPTVEHSNQPQHF. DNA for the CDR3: TGTGCCAGCTCTCCGACAGTCGAACATAGCAATCAGCCCCAGCATTTT. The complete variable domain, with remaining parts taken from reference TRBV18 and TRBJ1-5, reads NAGVMQNPRHLVRRRGQEARLRCSPMKGHSHVYWYRQLPEEGLKFMVYLQKENIIDESGMPKERFSAEFPKEGPSILRIQQVVRGDSAAYFCASSPTVEHSNQPQHFGDGTRLSIL.

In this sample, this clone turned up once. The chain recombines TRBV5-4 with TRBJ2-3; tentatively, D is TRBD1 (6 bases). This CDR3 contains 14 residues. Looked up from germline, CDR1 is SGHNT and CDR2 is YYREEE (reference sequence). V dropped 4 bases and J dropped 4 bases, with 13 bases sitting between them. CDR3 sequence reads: CASSPSGAADTQYF. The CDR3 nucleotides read TGTGCCAGCAGCCCGTCAGGGGCTGCAGATACGCAGTATTTT.

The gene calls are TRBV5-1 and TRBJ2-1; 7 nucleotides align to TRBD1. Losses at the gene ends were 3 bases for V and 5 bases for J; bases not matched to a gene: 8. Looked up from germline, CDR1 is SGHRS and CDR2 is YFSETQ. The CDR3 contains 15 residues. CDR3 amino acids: CASSSGQDFHNEQFF. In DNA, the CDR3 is TGCGCCAGCAGCTCCGGACAGGATTTTCACAATGAGCAGTTCTTC.

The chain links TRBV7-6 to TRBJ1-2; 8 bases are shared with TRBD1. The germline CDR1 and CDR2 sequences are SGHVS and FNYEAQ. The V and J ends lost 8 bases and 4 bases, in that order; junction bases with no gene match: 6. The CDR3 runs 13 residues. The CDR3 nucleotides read TGTGCCAGCGGACAGGGTTTTCGCTATGGCTACACCTTC. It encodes CASGQGFRYGYTF.

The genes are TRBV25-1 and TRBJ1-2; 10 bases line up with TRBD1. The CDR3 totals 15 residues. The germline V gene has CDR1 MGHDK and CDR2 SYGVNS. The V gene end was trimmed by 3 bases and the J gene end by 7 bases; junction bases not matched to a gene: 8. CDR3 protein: CASSEGRDRGVGYTF. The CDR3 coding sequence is TGTGCCAGCAGTGAGGGAAGGGACAGGGGCGTTGGCTACACCTTC.